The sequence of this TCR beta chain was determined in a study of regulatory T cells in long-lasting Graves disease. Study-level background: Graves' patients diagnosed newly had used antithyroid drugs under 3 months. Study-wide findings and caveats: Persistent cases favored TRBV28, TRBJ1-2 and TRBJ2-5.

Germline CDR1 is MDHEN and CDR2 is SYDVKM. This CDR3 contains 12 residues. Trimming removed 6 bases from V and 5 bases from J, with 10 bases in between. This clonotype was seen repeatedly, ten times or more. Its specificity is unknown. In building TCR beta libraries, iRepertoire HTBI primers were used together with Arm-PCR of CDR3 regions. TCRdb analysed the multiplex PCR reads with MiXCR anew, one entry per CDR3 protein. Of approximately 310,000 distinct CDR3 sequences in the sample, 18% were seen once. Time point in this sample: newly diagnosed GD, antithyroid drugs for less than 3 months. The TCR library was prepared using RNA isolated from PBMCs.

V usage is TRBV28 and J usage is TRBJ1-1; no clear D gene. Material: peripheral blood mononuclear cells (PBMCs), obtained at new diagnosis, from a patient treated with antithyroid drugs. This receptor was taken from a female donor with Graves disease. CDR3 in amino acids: CASSLLGTEAFF. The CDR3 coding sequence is TGTGCCAGCAGCCTTCTCGGTACTGAAGCTTTCTTT.